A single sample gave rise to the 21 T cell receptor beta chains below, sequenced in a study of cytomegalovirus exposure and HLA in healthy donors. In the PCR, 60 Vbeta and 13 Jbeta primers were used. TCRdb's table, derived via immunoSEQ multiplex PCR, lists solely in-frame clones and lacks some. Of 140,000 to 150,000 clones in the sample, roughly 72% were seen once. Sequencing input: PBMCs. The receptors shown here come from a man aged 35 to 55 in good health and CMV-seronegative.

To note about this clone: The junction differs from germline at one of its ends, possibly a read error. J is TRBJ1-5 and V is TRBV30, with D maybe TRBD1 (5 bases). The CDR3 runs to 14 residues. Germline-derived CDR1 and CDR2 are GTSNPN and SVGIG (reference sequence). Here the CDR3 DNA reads TGTGCCTGGAATTGGGGGGGTCTAAATCAGCCCCAGAATTTT. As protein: CAWNWGGLNQPQNF.

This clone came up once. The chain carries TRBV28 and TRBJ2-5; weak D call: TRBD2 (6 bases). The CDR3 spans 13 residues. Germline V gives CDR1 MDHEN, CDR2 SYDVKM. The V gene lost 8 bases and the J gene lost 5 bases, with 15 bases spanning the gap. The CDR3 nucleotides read TGTGCCAGCTCGGAGGGACGGGGTGAGACCCAGTACTTC. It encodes CASSEGRGETQYF.

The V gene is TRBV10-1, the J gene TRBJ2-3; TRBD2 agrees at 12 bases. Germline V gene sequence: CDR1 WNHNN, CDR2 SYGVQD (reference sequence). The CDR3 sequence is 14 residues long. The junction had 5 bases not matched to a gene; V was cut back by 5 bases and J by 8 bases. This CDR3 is CASSMTSGSGTQYF. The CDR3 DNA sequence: TGCGCCAGCAGTATGACTAGCGGGAGCGGTACGCAGTATTTT.

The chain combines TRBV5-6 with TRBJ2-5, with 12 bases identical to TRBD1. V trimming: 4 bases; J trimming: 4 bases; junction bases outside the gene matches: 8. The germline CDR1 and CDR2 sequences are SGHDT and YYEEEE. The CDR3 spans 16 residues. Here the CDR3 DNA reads TGTGCCAGCAGCCAAGGGGGACAGGGGGCGGGAGAGACCCAGTACTTC. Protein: CASSQGGQGAGETQYF.

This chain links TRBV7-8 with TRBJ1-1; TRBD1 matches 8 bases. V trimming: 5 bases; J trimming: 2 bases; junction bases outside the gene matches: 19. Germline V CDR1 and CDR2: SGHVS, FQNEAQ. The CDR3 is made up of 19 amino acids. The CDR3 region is CASSLLGQGMVALNTEAFF. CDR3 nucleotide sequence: TGTGCCAGCAGCCTCTTAGGACAGGGAATGGTAGCCCTAAACACTGAAGCTTTCTTT.

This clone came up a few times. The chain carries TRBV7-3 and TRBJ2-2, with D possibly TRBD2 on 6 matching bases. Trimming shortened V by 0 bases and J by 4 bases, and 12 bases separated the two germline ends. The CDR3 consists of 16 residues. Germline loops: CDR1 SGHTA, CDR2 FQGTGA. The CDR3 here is CASSLTGDSFTGELFF. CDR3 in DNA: TGTGCCAGCAGCTTAACGGGGGACTCCTTCACCGGGGAGCTGTTTTTT.

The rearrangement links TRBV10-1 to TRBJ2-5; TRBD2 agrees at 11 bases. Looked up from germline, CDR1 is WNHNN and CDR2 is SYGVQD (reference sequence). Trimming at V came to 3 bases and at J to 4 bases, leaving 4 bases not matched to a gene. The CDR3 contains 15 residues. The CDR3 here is CASSDLAGGTETQYF. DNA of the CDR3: TGCGCCAGCAGTGATCTAGCGGGGGGTACAGAGACCCAGTACTTC.

CDR3 amino acids: CATGASADTQYF. Here the CDR3 DNA reads TGTGCCACTGGGGCCAGTGCAGATACGCAGTATTTT. The chain recombines TRBV7-9 with TRBJ2-3; D may be TRBD1 (5 bases). The CDR3 runs 12 residues. Trimming took 10 bases from V and 4 from J, leaving 12 bases between them. Germline CDR1 SEHNR, CDR2 FQNEAQ (reference sequence). Full variable domain (remainder filled in from reference TRBV7-9 and TRBJ2-3): DTGVSQNPRHKITKRGQNVTFRCDPISEHNRLYWYRQTLGQGPEFLTYFQNEAQLEKSRLLSDRFSAERPKGSFSTLEIQRTEQGDSAMYLCATGASADTQYFGPGTRLTVL.

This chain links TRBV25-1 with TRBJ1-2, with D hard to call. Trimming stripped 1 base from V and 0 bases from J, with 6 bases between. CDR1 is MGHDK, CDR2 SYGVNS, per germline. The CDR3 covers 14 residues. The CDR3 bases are TGTGCCAGCAGTGAATTAAGCTCTAACTATGGCTACACCTTC. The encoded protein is CASSELSSNYGYTF.

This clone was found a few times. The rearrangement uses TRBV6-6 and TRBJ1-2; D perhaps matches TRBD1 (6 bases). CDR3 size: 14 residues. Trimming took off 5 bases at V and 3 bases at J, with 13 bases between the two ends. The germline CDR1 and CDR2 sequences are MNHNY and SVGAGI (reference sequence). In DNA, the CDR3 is TGTGCCAGCAGTCACCCGGGACAAGACTATGGCTACACCTTC. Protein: CASSHPGQDYGYTF.

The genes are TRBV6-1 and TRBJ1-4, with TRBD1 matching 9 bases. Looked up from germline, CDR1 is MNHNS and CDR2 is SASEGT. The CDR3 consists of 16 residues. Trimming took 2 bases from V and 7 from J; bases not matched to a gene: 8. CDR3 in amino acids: CASSEWWTGDGEKLFF. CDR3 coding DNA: TGTGCCAGCAGTGAATGGTGGACAGGGGACGGTGAAAAACTGTTTTTT.

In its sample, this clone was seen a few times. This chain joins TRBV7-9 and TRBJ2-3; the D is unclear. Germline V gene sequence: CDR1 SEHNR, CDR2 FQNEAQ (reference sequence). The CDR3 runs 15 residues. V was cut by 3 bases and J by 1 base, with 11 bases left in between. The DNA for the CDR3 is TGTGCCAGCAGCTTGGAACGGGTGGGCACAGATACGCAGTATTTT. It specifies CASSLERVGTDTQYF.

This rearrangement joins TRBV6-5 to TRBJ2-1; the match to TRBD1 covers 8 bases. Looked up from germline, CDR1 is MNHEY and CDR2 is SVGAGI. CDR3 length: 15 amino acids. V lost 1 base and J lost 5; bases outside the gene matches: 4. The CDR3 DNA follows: TGTGCCAGCAGTTACTGGCAGGGGGCCGACAATGAGCAGTTCTTC. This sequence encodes CASSYWQGADNEQFF.

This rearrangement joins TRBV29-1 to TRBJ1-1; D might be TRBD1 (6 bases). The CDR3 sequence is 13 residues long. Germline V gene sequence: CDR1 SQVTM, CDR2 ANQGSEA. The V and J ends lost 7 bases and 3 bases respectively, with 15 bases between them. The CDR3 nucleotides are TGCAGCGCCTCAGGGGCAGAGGACACTGAAGCTTTCTTT. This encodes CSASGAEDTEAFF. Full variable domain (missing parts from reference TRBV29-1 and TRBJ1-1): SAVISQKPSRDICQRGTSLTIQCQVDSQVTMMFWYRQQPGQSLTLIATANQGSEATYESGFVIDKFPISRPNLTFSTLTVSNMSPEDSSIYLCSASGAEDTEAFFGQGTRLTVV.

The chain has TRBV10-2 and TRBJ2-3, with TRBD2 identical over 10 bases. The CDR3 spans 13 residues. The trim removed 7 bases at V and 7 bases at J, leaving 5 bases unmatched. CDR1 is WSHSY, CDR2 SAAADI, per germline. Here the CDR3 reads CASISGGNNTQYF. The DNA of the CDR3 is TGCGCCAGCATTAGCGGGGGGAATAATACGCAGTATTTT.

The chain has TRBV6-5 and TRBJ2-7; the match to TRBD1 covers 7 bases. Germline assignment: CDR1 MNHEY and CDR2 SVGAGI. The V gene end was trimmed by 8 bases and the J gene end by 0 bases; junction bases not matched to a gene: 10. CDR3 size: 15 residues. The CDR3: CASRGSTGTSYEQYF. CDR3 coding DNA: TGTGCCAGCCGAGGCTCGACAGGGACCTCCTACGAGCAGTACTTC.

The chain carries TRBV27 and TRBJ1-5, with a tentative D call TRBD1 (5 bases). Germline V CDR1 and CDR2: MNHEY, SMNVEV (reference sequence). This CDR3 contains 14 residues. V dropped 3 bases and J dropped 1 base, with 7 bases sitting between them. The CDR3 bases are TGTGCCAGCAGTTTCGGGGGGAGCAATCAGCCCCAGCATTTT. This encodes CASSFGGSNQPQHF.

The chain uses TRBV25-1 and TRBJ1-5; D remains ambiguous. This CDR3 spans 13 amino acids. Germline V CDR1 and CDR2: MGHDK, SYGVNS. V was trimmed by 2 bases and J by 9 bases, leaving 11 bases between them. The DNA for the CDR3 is TGTGCCAGCAGTGAAGGGTGGGCTCGGCCCCAGCATTTT. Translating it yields CASSEGWARPQHF.

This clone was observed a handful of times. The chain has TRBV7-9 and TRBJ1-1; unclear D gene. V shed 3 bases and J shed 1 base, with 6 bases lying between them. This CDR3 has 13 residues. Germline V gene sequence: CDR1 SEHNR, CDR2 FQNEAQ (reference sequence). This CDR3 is CASSFGPNTEAFF. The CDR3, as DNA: TGTGCCAGCAGCTTTGGGCCGAACACTGAAGCTTTCTTT.

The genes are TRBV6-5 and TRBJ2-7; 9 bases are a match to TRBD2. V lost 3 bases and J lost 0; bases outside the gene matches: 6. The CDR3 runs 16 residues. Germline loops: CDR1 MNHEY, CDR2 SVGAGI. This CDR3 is CASSYTSGYSSYEQYF. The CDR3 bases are TGTGCCAGCAGTTATACTAGCGGGTATAGCTCCTACGAGCAGTACTTC.

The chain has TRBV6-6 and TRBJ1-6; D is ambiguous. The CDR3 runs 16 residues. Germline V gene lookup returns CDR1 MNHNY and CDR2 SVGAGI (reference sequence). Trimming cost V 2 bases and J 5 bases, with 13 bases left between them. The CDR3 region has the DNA TGTGCCAGCAGTTACCGCCCGGGGTCTAATAATTCACCCCTCCACTTT. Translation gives CASSYRPGSNNSPLHF.